This T cell receptor beta chain stems from a study of Ad26.COV2.S vaccination and SARS-CoV-2 variants. Overall study results and limits: TCR breadth and depth analyses may have underestimated total T cell responses. Substantial breadth in spike-specific CD8+ and CD4+ T cell responses was reportedly seen after vaccination.

Data came from immunoSEQ multiplex PCR; TCRdb stores just in-frame clones and leaves some out. In the table there are some 480,000 clones, roughly 87% of which are singletons. Germline V gene data show CDR1 as MRHNA and CDR2 as SNTAGT. CDR3 size: 16 residues. V shed 0 bases and J 4 bases; nucleotides not matched to a gene: 6. Specified treatment: around 19 received Ad26.COV2.S at low or high dose, single or two shots; a few received placebo; per-sample allocation not given. Specimens were obtained on day 63 following the first vaccine or placebo injection. The administered vaccine (an Ad26 vector) expressed Wuhan-strain SARS-CoV-2 spike. Of note for this clone: The target antigen is unknown.

The chain couples TRBV6-4 to TRBJ2-1; 7 bases agree with TRBD2. This clonotype was obtained from a person aged 18-60 years who received the Ad26.COV2.S COVID-19 vaccine or a placebo. The sample here was peripheral blood, taken in a trial of Ad26.COV2.S vaccine versus placebo. The CDR3 DNA reads as TGTGCCAGCAGTGACTCGTACAGCGGGGCATACAATGAGCAGTTCTTC. Its protein is CASSDSYSGAYNEQFF.